This section outlines one TCR beta chain sequence together with its context. Its antigen is not identified. These data are taken from a study of beta chain features in type 1 diabetes. TCRB transcripts that were expressed got sequenced, as all of the isolated RNA had been reverse transcribed. The repertoire was sequenced with immunoSEQ multiplex PCR; TCRdb's copy has only in-frame clones and lacks some. The data show under 250,000 clones, 25% to 30% seen once. CDR1 and CDR2 from the germline V gene are MDHEN and SYDVKM. The CDR3 is made up of 11 amino acids. Trimming shortened V by 7 bases and J by 6 bases, and 6 bases separated the two germline ends. Overall study results and limits: Patients with type 1 diabetes showed fewer VDJ junction insertions and more deletions.

The authors took one heparinised blood draw, averaging approximately 120 mL, from each donor. The sequence came from a man between 25 and 39 years old in good health. Sequencing was carried out using central memory CD4+ T cells from blood. The rearrangement uses TRBV28 and TRBJ2-2; D uncertain. CDR3 DNA: TGTGCCAGCAAGGACGCCGGGGAGCTGTTTTTT. Its translation: CASKDAGELFF.